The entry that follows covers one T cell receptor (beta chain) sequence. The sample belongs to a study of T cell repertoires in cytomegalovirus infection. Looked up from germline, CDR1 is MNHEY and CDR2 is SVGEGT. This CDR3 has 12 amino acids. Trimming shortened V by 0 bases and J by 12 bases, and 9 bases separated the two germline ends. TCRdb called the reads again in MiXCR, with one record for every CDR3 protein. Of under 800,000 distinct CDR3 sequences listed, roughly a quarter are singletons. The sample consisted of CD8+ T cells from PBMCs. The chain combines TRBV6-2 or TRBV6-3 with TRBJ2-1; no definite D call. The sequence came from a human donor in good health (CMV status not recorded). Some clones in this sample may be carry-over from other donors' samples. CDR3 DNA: TGTGCCAGCAGTTACTCGGGCATTATGCAGTTCTTC. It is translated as CASSYSGIMQFF.